The following is a T cell receptor beta chain sequence with its context. Time point meaning: recipient sample about 28 days before transplant, after cytoreduction. The CDR3 spans 16 residues. Germline V CDR1 and CDR2: SGHTS, YDEGEE. Trimming took 1 base from V and 7 from J, leaving 18 bases between them. The data were taken from a study of T cell clonotyping in hematopoietic cell transplantation. Only in-frame clones appear in the TCRdb table, and some are missing; sequencing was by immunoSEQ multiplex PCR. Of about 6,500 clones listed, 95% to 97% are singletons. V is TRBV5-8 and J is TRBJ1-5, with a tentative D call TRBD1 (5 bases). This clonotype was obtained from a man between 65 and 85 years old with acute myeloid leukemia. Some clones in this sample may be carry-over from other donors' samples. The specimen comprised peripheral blood mononuclear cells, sampled before stem cell transplant. The CDR3 protein is CASSLSSWGVQQPQHF. The CDR3, as DNA: TGTGCCAGCAGCTTGTCGAGTTGGGGGGTACAACAGCCCCAGCATTTT.